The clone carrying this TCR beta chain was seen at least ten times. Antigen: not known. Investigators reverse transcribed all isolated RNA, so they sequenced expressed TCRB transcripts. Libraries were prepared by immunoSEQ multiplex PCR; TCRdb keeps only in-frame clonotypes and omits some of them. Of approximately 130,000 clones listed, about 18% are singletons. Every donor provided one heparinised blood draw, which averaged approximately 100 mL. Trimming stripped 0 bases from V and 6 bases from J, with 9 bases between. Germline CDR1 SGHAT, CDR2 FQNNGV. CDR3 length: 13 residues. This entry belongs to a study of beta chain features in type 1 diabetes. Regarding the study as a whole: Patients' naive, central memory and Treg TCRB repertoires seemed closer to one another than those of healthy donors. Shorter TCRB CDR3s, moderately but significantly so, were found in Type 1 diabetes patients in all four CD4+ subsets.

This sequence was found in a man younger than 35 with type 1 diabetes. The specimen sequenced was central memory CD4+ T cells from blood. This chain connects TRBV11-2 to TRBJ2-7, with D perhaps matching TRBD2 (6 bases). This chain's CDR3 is CASSLDPGGEQYF. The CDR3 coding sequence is TGTGCCAGCAGCTTAGACCCCGGGGGCGAGCAGTACTTC.